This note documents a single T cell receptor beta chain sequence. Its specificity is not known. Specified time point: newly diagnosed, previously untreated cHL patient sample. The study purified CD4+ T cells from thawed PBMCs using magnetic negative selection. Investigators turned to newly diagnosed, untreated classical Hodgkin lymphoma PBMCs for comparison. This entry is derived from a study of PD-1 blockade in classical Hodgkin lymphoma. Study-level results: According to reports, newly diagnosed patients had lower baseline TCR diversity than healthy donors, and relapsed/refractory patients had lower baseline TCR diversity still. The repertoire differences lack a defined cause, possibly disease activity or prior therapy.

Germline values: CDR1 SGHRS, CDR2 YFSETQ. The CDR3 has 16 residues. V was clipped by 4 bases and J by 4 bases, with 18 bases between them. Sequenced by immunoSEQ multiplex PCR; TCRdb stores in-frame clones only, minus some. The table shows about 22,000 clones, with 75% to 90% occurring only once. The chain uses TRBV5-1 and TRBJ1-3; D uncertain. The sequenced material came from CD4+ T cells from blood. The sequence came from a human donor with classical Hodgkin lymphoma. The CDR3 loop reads CASSLSLDLVGNTIYF. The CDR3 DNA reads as TGCGCCAGCAGCCTCTCGTTGGATCTGGTAGGAAACACCATATATTTT.